The clone carrying this T cell receptor (beta chain) was recorded a few times. The data derive from a study of shared T cell receptors in the human thymus. Data came from immunoSEQ multiplex PCR; TCRdb stores just in-frame clones and leaves some out. The table records hundreds of thousands of clones, roughly 86% of them present only once. Germline V gene lookup returns CDR1 SQVTM and CDR2 ANQGSEA. V shed 8 bases and J 8 bases; nucleotides not matched to a gene: 8. The CDR3 totals 13 residues. Another study also made use of these data, one on human thymus T cells.

The source of this sequence is a boy under two years old with a congenital heart defect. The sequenced material came from thymocytes. The chain combines TRBV29-1 with TRBJ2-1, with 11 bases identical to TRBD1. The CDR3 reads CSLGQGAWDEQFF. DNA for the CDR3: TGCAGCCTAGGACAGGGGGCATGGGATGAGCAGTTCTTC.